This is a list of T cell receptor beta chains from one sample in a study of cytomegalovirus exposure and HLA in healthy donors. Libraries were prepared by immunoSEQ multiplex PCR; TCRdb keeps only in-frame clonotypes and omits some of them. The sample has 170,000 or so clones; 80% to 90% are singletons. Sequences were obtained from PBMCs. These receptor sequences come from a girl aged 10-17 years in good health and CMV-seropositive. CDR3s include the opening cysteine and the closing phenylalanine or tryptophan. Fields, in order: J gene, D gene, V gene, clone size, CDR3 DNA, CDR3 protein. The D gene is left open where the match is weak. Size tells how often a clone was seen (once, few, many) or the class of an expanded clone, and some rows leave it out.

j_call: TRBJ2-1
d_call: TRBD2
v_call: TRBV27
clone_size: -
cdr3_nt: TGTGCCAGCAGTTTAGGGCTAGCGGTTAACAATGAGCAGTTCTTC
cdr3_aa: CASSLGLAVNNEQFF

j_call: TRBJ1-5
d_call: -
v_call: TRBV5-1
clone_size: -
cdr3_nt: TGCGCCAGCAGCTTGGAGGGAGGGATCGGCAATCAGCCCCAGCATTTT
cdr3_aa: CASSLEGGIGNQPQHF

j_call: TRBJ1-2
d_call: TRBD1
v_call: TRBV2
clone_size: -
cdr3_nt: TGTGCCAGCAGCGAAGCGGACAGGGGGGGGTATGGCTACACCTTC
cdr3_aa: CASSEADRGGYGYTF

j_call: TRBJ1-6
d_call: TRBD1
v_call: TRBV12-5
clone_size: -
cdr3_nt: TGTGCTAGTGGGACACCACCCCCAGGGGGCGCGAGGGATTCACCCCTCCACTTT
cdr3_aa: CASGTPPPGGARDSPLHF

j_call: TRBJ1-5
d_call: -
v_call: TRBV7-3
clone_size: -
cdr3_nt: TGTGCCAGCAGCTTACAATTCGGGCAGCCCCAGCATTTT
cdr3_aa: CASSLQFGQPQHF

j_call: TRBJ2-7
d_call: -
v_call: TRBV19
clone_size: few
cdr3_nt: TGTGCCAGTAGTGGGCCTCCTGCCTACGAGCAGTACTTC
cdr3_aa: CASSGPPAYEQYF

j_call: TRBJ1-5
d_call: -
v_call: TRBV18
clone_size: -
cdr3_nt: TGTGCCAGCTCGAAGACAGTACCTCAGCCCCAGCATTTT
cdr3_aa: CASSKTVPQPQHF

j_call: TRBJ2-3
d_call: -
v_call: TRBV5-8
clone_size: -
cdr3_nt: TGTGCCAGCAGTACGGTGAGGGGGTGGCAGACAGATACGCAGTATTTT
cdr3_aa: CASSTVRGWQTDTQYF

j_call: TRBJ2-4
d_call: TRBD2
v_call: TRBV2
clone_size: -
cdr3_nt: TGTGCCAGCAGTGAACGAGCGGGGGGACTAGCCAAAAACATTCAGTACTTC
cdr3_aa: CASSERAGGLAKNIQYF

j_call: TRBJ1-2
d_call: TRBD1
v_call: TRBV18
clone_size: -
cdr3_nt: TGTGCCAGCTCACCAAACGGACAGGGGGGGCAGGGCTACACCTTC
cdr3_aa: CASSPNGQGGQGYTF

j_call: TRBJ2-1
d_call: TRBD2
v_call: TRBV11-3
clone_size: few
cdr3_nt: TGTGCCAGCAGCCTAGGACTAGCGGGGGCCAACCCAGACAATGAGCAGTTCTTC
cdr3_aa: CASSLGLAGANPDNEQFF

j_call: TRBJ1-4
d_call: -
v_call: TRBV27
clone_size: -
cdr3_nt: TGTGCCAGCAGTGCGCTTGCAACTAATGAAAAACTGTTTTTT
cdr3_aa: CASSALATNEKLFF

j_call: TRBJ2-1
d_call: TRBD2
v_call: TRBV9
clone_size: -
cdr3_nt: TGTGCCAGCAGCGTAGGGAGCGGGGGACCCTACAATGAGCAGTTCTTC
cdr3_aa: CASSVGSGGPYNEQFF

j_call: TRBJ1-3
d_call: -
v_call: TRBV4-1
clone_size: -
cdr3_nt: TGCGCCAGCAGCCAACGTGAGACAAGGTGGATGGGAAACACCATATATTTT
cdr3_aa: CASSQRETRWMGNTIYF

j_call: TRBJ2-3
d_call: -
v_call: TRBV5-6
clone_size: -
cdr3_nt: TGTGCCAGCAGCTTGGTTGGGGCAACAGATACGCAGTATTTT
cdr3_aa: CASSLVGATDTQYF

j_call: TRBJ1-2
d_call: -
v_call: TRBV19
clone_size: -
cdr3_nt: TGTGCCAGTAGCCTACCTCTGGGGGCGAGCGCCTCTGGCTACACCTTC
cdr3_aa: CASSLPLGASASGYTF

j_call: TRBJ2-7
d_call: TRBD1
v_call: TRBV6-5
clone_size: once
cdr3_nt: TGTGCCAGCAGTCGCGGACAGGGGGCTTACGAGCAGTACTTC
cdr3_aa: CASSRGQGAYEQYF

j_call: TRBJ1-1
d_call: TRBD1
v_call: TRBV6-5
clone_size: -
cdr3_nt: TGTGCCAGCAGGGACAGGGGAGGGAACACTGAAGCTTTCTTT
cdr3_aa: CASRDRGGNTEAFF

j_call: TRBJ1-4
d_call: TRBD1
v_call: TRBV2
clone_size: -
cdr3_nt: TGTGCCAGCAGTGGGACAGGGGGGTATGAAAAACTGTTTTTT
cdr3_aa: CASSGTGGYEKLFF

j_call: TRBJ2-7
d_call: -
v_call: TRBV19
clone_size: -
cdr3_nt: TGTGCCAGTAGTGGGTACAGGCCCTCTGGGTACGAGCAGTACTTC
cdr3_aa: CASSGYRPSGYEQYF

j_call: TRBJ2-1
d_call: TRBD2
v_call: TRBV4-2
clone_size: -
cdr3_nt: TGTGCCAGCAGCCAAGCCGGCGGGGGGGCCCCTGAGCAGTTCTTC
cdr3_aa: CASSQAGGGAPEQFF

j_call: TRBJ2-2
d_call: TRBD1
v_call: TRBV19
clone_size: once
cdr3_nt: TGTGCCAGTAGTATTCTTTCAGGGGGGAACACCGGGGAGCTGTTTTTT
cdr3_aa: CASSILSGGNTGELFF

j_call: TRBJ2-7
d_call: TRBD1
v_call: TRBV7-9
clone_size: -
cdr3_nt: TGTGCCAGCAGCTTACCCGGGACAGGGGACGAGCAGTACTTC
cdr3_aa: CASSLPGTGDEQYF

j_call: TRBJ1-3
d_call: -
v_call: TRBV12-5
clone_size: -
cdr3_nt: TGTGCTAGTGGTTTGGTAGGAAATACAGCTAACTCTGGAAACACCATATATTTT
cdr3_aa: CASGLVGNTANSGNTIYF

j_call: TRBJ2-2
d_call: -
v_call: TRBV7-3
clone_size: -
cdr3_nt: TGTGCCAGCAGCTTAATTTCACAAGGAGTAAACACCGGGGAGCTGTTTTTT
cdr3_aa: CASSLISQGVNTGELFF

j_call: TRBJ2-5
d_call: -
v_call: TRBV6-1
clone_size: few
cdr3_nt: TGTGCCAGCAGTGAAGTCGTCCAGACCCAGTACTTC
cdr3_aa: CASSEVVQTQYF

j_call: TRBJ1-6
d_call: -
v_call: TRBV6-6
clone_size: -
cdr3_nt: TGTGCCAGCAGTACCAGGGTGGCCCATTCACCTCTCCACTTT
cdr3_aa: CASSTRVAHSPLHF

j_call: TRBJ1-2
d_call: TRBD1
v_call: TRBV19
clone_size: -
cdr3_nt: TGTGCCAGTAGTCCCCGTCCAGACAGGGGCTATGGCTACACCTTC
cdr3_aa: CASSPRPDRGYGYTF

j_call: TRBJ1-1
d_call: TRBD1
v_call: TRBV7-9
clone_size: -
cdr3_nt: TGTGCCAGCAGCTCAGCCCGGGACAGCTGGGTGGAAGCTTTCTTT
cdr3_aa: CASSSARDSWVEAFF

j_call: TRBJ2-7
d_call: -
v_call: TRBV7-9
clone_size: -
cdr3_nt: TGTGCCAGCAGCTTAGGGGCAGGTTCTTACGAGCAGTACTTC
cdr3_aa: CASSLGAGSYEQYF

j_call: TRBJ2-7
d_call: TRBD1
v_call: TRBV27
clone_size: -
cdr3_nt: TGTGCCAGCAGAGGGACAGGGGCCTACGAGCAGTACTTC
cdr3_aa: CASRGTGAYEQYF

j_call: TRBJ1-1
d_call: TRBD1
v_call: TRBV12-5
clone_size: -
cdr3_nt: TGTGCTAGTGGCCCCGGACAGGGCACCACTGAAGCTTTCTTT
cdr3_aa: CASGPGQGTTEAFF

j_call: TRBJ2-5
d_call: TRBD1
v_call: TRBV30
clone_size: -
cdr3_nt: TGTGCCTGGAGCCTCCCGGGACAGGGCTTTAATAGTGCCCAGTACTTC
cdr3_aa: CAWSLPGQGFNSAQYF

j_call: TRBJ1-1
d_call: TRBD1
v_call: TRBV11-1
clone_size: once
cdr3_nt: TGTGCCAGCAGCCGCCTAGGACAGGGGTACACTGAAGCTTTCTTT
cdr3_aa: CASSRLGQGYTEAFF

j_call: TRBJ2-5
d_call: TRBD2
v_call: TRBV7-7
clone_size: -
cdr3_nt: TGTGCTAGCAGCTTCGGGACTAGCGAGGAGACCCAGTACTTC
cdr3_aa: CASSFGTSEETQYF

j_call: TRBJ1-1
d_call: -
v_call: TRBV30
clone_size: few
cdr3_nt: TGTGCCTGGAGTGAGGGAGGGTGGGAGACTGAAGCTTTCTTT
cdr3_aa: CAWSEGGWETEAFF

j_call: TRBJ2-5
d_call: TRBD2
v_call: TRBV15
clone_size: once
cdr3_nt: TGTGCCACCAGACTCTGGGAGGGTTCGGAGACCCAGTACTTC
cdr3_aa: CATRLWEGSETQYF

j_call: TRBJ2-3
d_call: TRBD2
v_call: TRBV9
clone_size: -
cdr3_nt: TGTGCCAGCAGCGTAGGAGGTAGCGGGGGGGCTGTAGATACGCAGTATTTT
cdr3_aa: CASSVGGSGGAVDTQYF

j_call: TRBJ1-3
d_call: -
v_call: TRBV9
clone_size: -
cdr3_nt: TGTGCCAGCAGCCCTGGGACATTGGGCTCTGGAAACACCATATATTTT
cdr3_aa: CASSPGTLGSGNTIYF

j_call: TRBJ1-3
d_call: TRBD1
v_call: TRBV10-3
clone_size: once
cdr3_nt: TGTGCCATCAGTCGCGGGACAGGGGTCGGAAACACCATATATTTT
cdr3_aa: CAISRGTGVGNTIYF

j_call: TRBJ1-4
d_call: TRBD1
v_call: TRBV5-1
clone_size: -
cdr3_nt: TGCGCCAGCAGCTCCACCGGGACAGCTAATGAAAAACTGTTTTTT
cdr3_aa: CASSSTGTANEKLFF

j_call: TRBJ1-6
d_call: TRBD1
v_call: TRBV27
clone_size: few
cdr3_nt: TGTGCCAGCAGTTTATCCTCCGACAGGGGGGCCCTCCACTTT
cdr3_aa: CASSLSSDRGALHF

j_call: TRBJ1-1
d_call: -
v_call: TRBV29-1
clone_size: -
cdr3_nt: TGCAGCGGAGGCACAAACACTGAAGCTTTCTTT
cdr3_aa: CSGGTNTEAFF

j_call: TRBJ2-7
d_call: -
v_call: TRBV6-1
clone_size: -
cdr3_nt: TGTGCCAGCAGTAACTTCGGGGTTGAGCAGTACTTC
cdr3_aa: CASSNFGVEQYF

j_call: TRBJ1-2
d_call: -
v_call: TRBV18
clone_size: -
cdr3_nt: TGTGCCAGCTCACCAACGACAGACTATGGCTACACCTTC
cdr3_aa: CASSPTTDYGYTF

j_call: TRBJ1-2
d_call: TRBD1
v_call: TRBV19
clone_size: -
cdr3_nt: TGTGCCAGTACCCCGGGGCAGGGGGGCTATGGCTACACCTTC
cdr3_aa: CASTPGQGGYGYTF

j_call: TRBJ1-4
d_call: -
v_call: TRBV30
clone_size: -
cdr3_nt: TGTGCCTGGAGCAAGGGGCGAGGTGAAAAACTGTTTTTT
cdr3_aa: CAWSKGRGEKLFF

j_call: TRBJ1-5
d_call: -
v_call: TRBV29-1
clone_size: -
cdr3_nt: TGCAGCGTTGGGGAGGGAATGAATCAGCCCCAGCATTTT
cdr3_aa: CSVGEGMNQPQHF

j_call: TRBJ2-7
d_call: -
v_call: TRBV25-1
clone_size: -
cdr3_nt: TGTGCCAGCAGTGAATACGGGGTCGAGCAGTACTTC
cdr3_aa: CASSEYGVEQYF

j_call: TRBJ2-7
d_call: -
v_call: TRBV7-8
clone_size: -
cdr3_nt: TGTGCCAGCAGCTTCCCAGGGCAGGGGAGCTACGAGCAGTACTTC
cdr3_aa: CASSFPGQGSYEQYF

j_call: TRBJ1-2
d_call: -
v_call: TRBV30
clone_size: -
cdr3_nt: TGTGCCTGGAGTGTAGGGGTTGACAACTATGGCTACACCTTC
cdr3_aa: CAWSVGVDNYGYTF

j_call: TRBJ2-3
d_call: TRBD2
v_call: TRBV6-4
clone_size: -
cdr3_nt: TGTGCCAGCAGTGCTAGCGGGGGGGAGGATACGCAGTATTTT
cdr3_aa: CASSASGGEDTQYF